These 27 T cell receptor beta chains share one sample of origin, sequenced in a study of patients and donors after allogeneic stem cell transplantation (dated by TCRdb to 2018 to 2021). The library was built by means of RT-PCR. The listed sequencing device is NextSeq 550. In TCRdb, the public reads were trimmed at Q25 with fastp and aligned with MiXCR, with productive beta chains retained. Rows matching on CDR3 protein sequence are summarized as one entry with the most common DNA and genes. The sample has 920,000 or so distinct CDR3 sequences on record, 18% of them singletons. Of the sample, around 6% is held by the ten largest clones. Sequenced input: blood, either unsorted or a sorted T cell fraction (not recorded which). The receptors were sampled from a human donor who was either an allogeneic HSCT recipient or a stem cell or donor lymphocyte infusion donor (not recorded which). It is not recorded whose cells these are; they may come from a transplant donor.

The CDR3 DNA reads as TGTGCCAGCAGCCACAGACTAGCGCCCAAGCAGGCAGATACGCAGTATTTT. Its translation is CASSHRLAPKQADTQYF. The V gene is TRBV7-8, the J gene TRBJ2-3; 8 positions match TRBD2. From germline, CDR1 is SGHVS and CDR2 FQNEAQ. The CDR3 is 17 amino acids. The V and J ends lost 5 bases and 4 bases, in that order; junction bases with no gene match: 14. Supplemented by reference TRBV7-8 and TRBJ2-3, the full variable domain reads GAGVSQSPRYKVAKRGQDVALRCDPISGHVSLFWYQQALGQGPEFLTYFQNEAQLDKSGLPSDRFFAERPEGSVSTLKIQRTQQEDSAVYLCASSHRLAPKQADTQYFGPGTRLTVL.

This clonotype was seen a handful of times. The V and J genes are TRBV20-1 and TRBJ2-1; TRBD2 matches 8 bases. The CDR3 runs 17 residues. V lost 6 bases, J lost 0 bases, and 13 bases stayed unmatched. Germline V gene lookup returns CDR1 DFQATT and CDR2 SNEGSKA (reference sequence). Here the CDR3 reads CSAATASGGSSYNEQFF. DNA for the CDR3: TGCAGTGCCGCCACCGCAAGCGGGGGCAGCTCCTACAATGAGCAGTTCTTC.

This clonotype was counted a few times. The chain uses TRBV24-1 and TRBJ1-3; 8 nucleotides line up with TRBD1. V lost 3 bases to trimming and J lost 12 bases; unmatched junction nucleotides: 9. This CDR3 comprises 14 residues. Germline CDR1 is KGHDR and CDR2 is SFDVKD. CDR3 DNA sequence: TGTGCCACCAGTGATGGAGGGACAGGCACCGGCATATATTTT. It encodes CATSDGGTGTGIYF.

This chain links TRBV5-1 with TRBJ1-1, with D possibly TRBD1 on 5 matching bases. Per germline, CDR1 SGHRS and CDR2 YFSETQ. Trimming stripped 5 bases from V and 4 bases from J, with 15 bases between. The CDR3 spans 14 residues. Here the CDR3 reads CASRQGLGSTEAFF. CDR3 nucleotide sequence: TGCGCCAGCAGGCAGGGATTGGGTAGCACTGAAGCTTTCTTT.

This clonotype appeared a few times. The rearrangement links TRBV14 to TRBJ1-2; D remains ambiguous. The CDR3 sequence is 12 residues long. Trimming cost V 4 bases and J 4 bases, with 7 bases left between them. Germline lookup yields CDR1 SGHDN and CDR2 FVKESK. CDR3 sequence reads: CASSRGFYGYTF. DNA of the CDR3: TGTGCCAGCAGCCGTGGGTTCTATGGCTACACCTTC. The variable domain in full, with the rest retrieved from reference TRBV14 and TRBJ1-2, is EAGVTQFPSHSVIEKGQTVTLRCDPISGHDNLYWYRRVMGKEIKFLLHFVKESKQDESGMPNNRFLAERTGGTYSTLKVQPAELEDSGVYFCASSRGFYGYTFGSGTRLTVV.

There are a few counts of this clonotype. V usage is TRBV2 and J usage is TRBJ2-7, with 15 bases lining up with TRBD2. With 4 bases clipped from V and 0 bases from J, the junction kept 7 bases outside the gene matches. This CDR3 spans 18 amino acids. CDR1 and CDR2 (germline): SNHLY, FYNNEI. CDR3 DNA: TGTGCCAGCAGTGTTGGGACTAGCGGGGGGTACCTCTCCTACGAGCAGTACTTC. Translated, it gives CASSVGTSGGYLSYEQYF.

The table lists this clonotype with many counts. This chain links TRBV29-1 with TRBJ2-1; 7 nucleotides line up with TRBD1. The CDR3 is 13 amino acids. V lost 6 bases to trimming and J lost 4 bases; unmatched junction nucleotides: 6. Germline V lookup: CDR1 SQVTM, CDR2 ANQGSEA. For the CDR3, the DNA is TGCAGCGTATCCGGGACAGTATACAATGAGCAGTTCTTC. Translated: CSVSGTVYNEQFF.

The J gene is TRBJ1-3, the V gene TRBV20-1, with D unresolved. The CDR3 extends over 13 amino acids. Germline values: CDR1 DFQATT, CDR2 SNEGSKA (reference sequence). With 3 bases removed from V and 0 bases from J, the gap between germline ends came to 6 bases. The CDR3 reads CSARRSSGNTIYF. As DNA, the CDR3 is TGCAGTGCTAGGCGGAGCTCTGGAAACACCATATATTTT.

This clonotype was seen only once. V and J are TRBV7-3 and TRBJ2-1; 7 bases agree with TRBD1. Germline V lookup: CDR1 SGHTA, CDR2 FQGTGA. The ends lost 4 bases at V and 6 bases at J; junction bases unmatched: 3. The CDR3 loop spans 13 amino acids. The CDR3 nucleotides read TGTGCCAGCAGCTCGAAGGGGGCCAATGAGCAGTTCTTC. Translation: CASSSKGANEQFF.

This clonotype was seen more than once but under ten times. J is TRBJ2-4 and V is TRBV7-3, with TRBD2 matching over 14 bases. This CDR3 comprises 21 residues. V trimming: 1 base; J trimming: 11 bases; junction bases outside the gene matches: 22. Germline CDR1 SGHTA, CDR2 FQGTGA. CDR3: CASSLNLRSGLAGEFPSLQYF. CDR3 sequence (DNA): TGTGCCAGCAGCTTAAACCTCCGATCGGGACTAGCGGGAGAGTTCCCTAGCCTTCAGTACTTC.

The CDR3 is CASSFRLAAGELFF. The CDR3 DNA is TGTGCCAGCAGCTTTCGTCTAGCAGCCGGGGAGCTGTTTTTT. The genes are TRBV7-9 and TRBJ2-2; TRBD2 might be the D (5 bases). V lost 3 bases, J lost 6 bases, and 11 bases lay in between. The CDR3 totals 14 residues. Germline values: CDR1 SEHNR, CDR2 FQNEAQ (reference sequence).

This chain uses TRBV30 with TRBJ1-2; D unclear. V gave up 2 bases and J gave up 4 bases, with 8 bases separating them. Per the germline V gene, CDR1 is GTSNPN and CDR2 is SVGIG (reference sequence). The CDR3 totals 12 residues. The chain's CDR3 is CAWSWATYGYTF. CDR3 coding DNA: TGTGCCTGGAGTTGGGCGACCTATGGCTACACCTTC.

The chain is built from TRBV28 and TRBJ1-6; no reliable D call. Trimming took 1 base from V and 7 from J, leaving 5 bases between them. The CDR3 contains 13 residues. From germline, CDR1 is MDHEN and CDR2 SYDVKM. The CDR3 DNA follows: TGTGCCAGCAGTTTATATAAGAATTCACCCCTCCACTTT. It specifies CASSLYKNSPLHF.

The chain joins TRBV6-2 or TRBV6-3 to TRBJ2-5; D is ambiguous. Trimming removed 2 bases at V and 1 base at J, with 8 bases between. The CDR3 length is 14 residues. CDR1 and CDR2 (germline): MNHEY, SVGEGT. The CDR3 DNA follows: TGTGCCAGCAGTTACCCCCAAGGCCAAGAGACCCAGTACTTC. It yields the protein CASSYPQGQETQYF.

This chain joins TRBV11-2 and TRBJ2-3; D tentatively reads TRBD1 or TRBD2 (5 bases each). The CDR3 runs 15 residues. Trimming shortened V by 2 bases and J by 6 bases, and 15 bases separated the two germline ends. Germline CDR1 reads SGHAT; CDR2 reads FQNNGV. CDR3 DNA sequence: TGTGCCAGCAGCTTAAAATTTCAGGGACCGGATACGCAGTATTTT. Amino acids: CASSLKFQGPDTQYF.

This clonotype was seen a handful of times. The CDR3 region is CASSQPGTGGYEQYF. CDR3 DNA sequence: TGTGCCAGCAGCCAACCCGGGACAGGGGGCTACGAGCAGTACTTC. The V call is TRBV14, the J call TRBJ2-7; 11 bases line up with TRBD1. CDR3 length: 15 residues. Germline V gives CDR1 SGHDN, CDR2 FVKESK. With V trimmed by 2 bases and J by 3 bases, 3 bases remained unmatched. Looking up the rest from reference TRBV14 and TRBJ2-7 gives the full variable domain: EAGVTQFPSHSVIEKGQTVTLRCDPISGHDNLYWYRRVMGKEIKFLLHFVKESKQDESGMPNNRFLAERTGGTYSTLKVQPAELEDSGVYFCASSQPGTGGYEQYFGPGTRLTVT.

The chain has TRBV2 and TRBJ2-7, with D perhaps matching TRBD2 (6 bases). V dropped 6 bases and J dropped 5 bases, with 17 bases sitting between them. The germline CDR1 and CDR2 sequences are SNHLY and FYNNEI. The CDR3 runs 14 residues. CDR3 residues: CASSASSVSDEQYF. In nucleotides, the CDR3 is TGTGCCAGCAGCGCCTCTAGCGTCTCGGACGAGCAGTACTTC. The full variable domain, with the rest looked up from reference TRBV2 and TRBJ2-7, is EPEVTQTPSHQVTQMGQEVILRCVPISNHLYFYWYRQILGQKVEFLVSFYNNEISEKSEIFDDQFSVERPDGSNFTLKIRSTKLEDSAMYFCASSASSVSDEQYFGPGTRLTVT.

The sample holds many counts of this clonotype. This chain uses TRBV27 with TRBJ2-1, with 9 bases aligning to TRBD2. The CDR3 has 15 residues. CDR1 is MNHEY and CDR2 is SMNVEV in the germline V gene (reference sequence). Trimming at V came to 5 bases and at J to 1 base, leaving 3 bases not matched to a gene. The CDR3 nucleotides are TGTGCCAGCAGTCCCCTAGCGGGGTCCTACAATGAGCAGTTCTTC. Translating it yields CASSPLAGSYNEQFF.

This chain joins TRBV7-9 and TRBJ1-6; weak D call: TRBD1 (5 bases). V lost 8 bases and J 7 bases, leaving 12 bases between the germline ends. The CDR3 has 13 residues. Germline V gives CDR1 SEHNR, CDR2 FQNEAQ (reference sequence). The CDR3 DNA is TGTGCCAGCCGTGGGAGGGGAAATTCACCCCTCCACTTT. It is translated as CASRGRGNSPLHF.

The rearrangement joins TRBV7-2 to TRBJ1-2; D might be TRBD1 (5 bases). There are 14 residues in the CDR3. Trimming removed 5 bases from V and 2 bases from J, with 12 bases in between. Germline values: CDR1 SGHTA, CDR2 FQGNSA. This CDR3 is CASSPLRGNYGYTF. DNA of the CDR3: TGTGCCAGCAGCCCCCTTCGGGGGAACTATGGCTACACCTTC.

The chain employs TRBV13 and TRBJ2-2, with TRBD1 as a possible D gene (6 bases). The CDR3 covers 16 residues. The ends were cut back, 1 base at V and 5 bases at J, with 14 bases in the middle. In germline, CDR1 is PRHDT, CDR2 FYEKMQ (reference sequence). The CDR3 loop reads CASSLDPSQGTGELFF. In DNA, the CDR3 is TGTGCCAGCAGCTTAGACCCCTCTCAGGGGACCGGGGAGCTGTTTTTT.

This clonotype was recorded a few times. This rearrangement joins TRBV30 to TRBJ2-7; 8 nucleotides match TRBD2. CDR3 size: 15 residues. Germline CDR1 reads GTSNPN; CDR2 reads SVGIG (reference sequence). With 0 bases clipped from V and 9 bases from J, the junction kept 13 bases outside the gene matches. The CDR3: CAWSVPGTRISWQYF. The CDR3 DNA reads as TGTGCCTGGAGTGTACCCGGGACTAGAATCTCATGGCAGTACTTC. The variable domain in full, with the rest retrieved from reference TRBV30 and TRBJ2-7, is SQTIHQWPATLVQPVGSPLSLECTVEGTSNPNLYWYRQAAGRGLQLLFYSVGIGQISSEVPQNLSASRPQDRQFILSSKKLLLSDSGFYLCAWSVPGTRISWQYFGPGTRLTVT.

This clonotype showed up many times. The rearrangement links TRBV9 to TRBJ1-3; D is undetermined. Germline loops: CDR1 SGDLS, CDR2 YYNGEE. The length of the CDR3 is 16 residues. V was trimmed by 0 bases and J by 0 bases, leaving 10 bases between them. In nucleotides, the CDR3 is TGTGCCAGCAGCGTAGATATGGGGTTCTCTGGAAACACCATATATTTT. Translating gives CASSVDMGFSGNTIYF.

This clonotype was counted between two and nine times. The chain links TRBV24-1 to TRBJ1-5; TRBD1 is a possible D gene (5 bases). The CDR3 covers 14 residues. CDR1 KGHDR and CDR2 SFDVKD come from the germline V gene. V was clipped by 9 bases and J by 7 bases, with 18 bases between them. The CDR3 coding sequence is TGTGCCACCGCGGGGGTGGGGGTCGGACAGCCCCAGCATTTT. Its translation: CATAGVGVGQPQHF.

In its sample, this clonotype was seen a few times. J is TRBJ2-3 and V is TRBV7-2; no firm D call. The CDR3 runs to 15 residues. Trimming removed 6 bases at V and 4 bases at J, with 17 bases between. CDR1 is SGHTA, CDR2 FQGNSA, per germline. CDR3 sequence (DNA): TGTGCCAGCAGAGAAGAGCCGGGTTACCCAGATACGCAGTATTTT. Translated: CASREEPGYPDTQYF.

This clonotype appeared a few times. This rearrangement joins TRBV5-1 to TRBJ1-5, with D hard to call. The V and J ends lost 4 bases and 7 bases respectively, with 12 bases between them. There are 13 residues in the CDR3. CDR1 is SGHRS and CDR2 is YFSETQ in the germline V gene. The CDR3 coding sequence is TGCGCCAGCAGCAGCGACTTGGGGCAGCCCCAGCATTTT. It yields the protein CASSSDLGQPQHF.

This clonotype was counted ten times or more. V is TRBV6-2 or TRBV6-3 and J is TRBJ1-5; D is uncertain. Germline V gives CDR1 MNHEY, CDR2 SVGEGT. Trimming removed 6 bases at V and 1 base at J, with 13 bases between. The CDR3 length is 15 residues. The chain's CDR3 is CASRVPERSNQPQHF. In nucleotides, the CDR3 is TGTGCCAGCAGGGTGCCGGAGAGGAGCAATCAGCCCCAGCATTTT.